This TCR beta chain originates from a study of shared clonotypes between healthy human individuals. Some clones are missing from TCRdb's copy, which holds only in-frame ones; the method was immunoSEQ multiplex PCR. The sample consists of about 2.4 million clones, under 95% of them appearing once. Germline values: CDR1 KGHSH, CDR2 LQKENI. V lost 3 bases, J lost 3 bases, and 17 bases lay in between. The CDR3 sequence is 16 residues long. The rearrangement joins TRBV18 to TRBJ2-5; D not certain. The specimen sequenced was naive CD4+ T cells from PBMCs. The subset denotes: CD45RA+ positively selected. This clonotype was sampled from a man aged 18 to 30 in good health. Some clones in this sample may be carry-over from other donors' samples. CDR3 DNA sequence: TGTGCCAGCTCACCTCGGTTGCAGGTTACTAAAGAGACCCAGTACTTC. Translating it yields CASSPRLQVTKETQYF.